This T cell receptor beta chain was observed in a study of OX40 agonist ivuxolimab in advanced cancers. Study as a whole: 30% to 40% of patients had received prior checkpoint inhibitor therapy.

Generated by immunoSEQ multiplex PCR, the TCRdb table keeps only in-frame clones and is missing some. The sample shows about 120,000 clones, approximately 90% of them seen only once. This CDR3 spans 13 amino acids. CDR1 and CDR2 from the germline V gene are KGHSH and LQKENI. Trimming removed 0 bases from V and 3 bases from J, with 6 bases in between. Points from the study as a whole: On average, a greater number of expanded clones characterised CD8+ T cells relative to CD4+.

With respect to this clone: What it binds is unknown. The same CDR3 also results from other DNA sequences found in this sample.

The sequenced sample was CD4+ or CD8+ T cells sorted from blood, obtained in a trial of the OX40 agonist ivuxolimab. This chain links TRBV18 with TRBJ2-7; D gene ambiguous. This clonotype was obtained from an adult with an advanced solid tumor such as melanoma, head and neck, liver or kidney cancer. CDR3 sequence (DNA): TGTGCCAGCTCACCACCGAGCCTCTACGAGCAGTACTTC. Translated: CASSPPSLYEQYF.